This TCR beta chain was sequenced for a study of cytomegalovirus exposure and HLA in healthy donors. General study points: Later analysis showed TCR association rates varying by HLA locus, highest for DRB1 and lowest for HLA-C.

Regarding donors, all were healthy bone marrow donors. Primers: 60 Vbeta forward and 13 Jbeta reverse. The data were produced by immunoSEQ multiplex PCR, yet TCRdb's version contains in-frame clones alone and is incomplete. The sample yields roughly 200,000 clones, less than 85% seen once. Concerning this clone: Its antigen is as yet unknown.

The sample consisted of PBMCs. The sequence was obtained from a man between 40 and 49 years old in good health and CMV-seronegative.

Here the CDR3 reads CASSQLPNTEAFF. The CDR3 DNA is TGTGCCAGCAGCCAACTCCCGAACACTGAAGCTTTCTTT. The chain links TRBV7-7 to TRBJ1-1, with D unclear. This CDR3 has 13 amino acids. CDR1 is SSHAT and CDR2 is FNYEAQ in the germline V gene (reference sequence). Trimming left V 5 bases short and J 1 base short, with 8 bases between.